Presented here are 15 T cell receptor beta chains from one specimen sequenced in a study of blood T cell repertoires in COVID-19. Method: immunoSEQ multiplex PCR; TCRdb's copy keeps in-frame clones and lacks some. The sample shows about 52,000 clones, about four fifths of them seen only once. Sample: peripheral blood. Receptors originate from a man in his sixties or seventies with active COVID-19.

The V and J genes are TRBV29-1 and TRBJ2-2; TRBD1 aligns across 9 bases. Trimming at V came to 1 base and at J to 6 bases, leaving 15 bases not matched to a gene. The CDR3 covers 18 residues. Per the germline V gene, CDR1 is SQVTM and CDR2 is ANQGSEA. CDR3 protein: CSVEGPTGGESSAGELFF. CDR3 sequence (DNA): TGCAGCGTTGAAGGCCCAACAGGGGGCGAGAGTAGCGCCGGGGAGCTGTTTTTT.

V is TRBV4-3 and J is TRBJ2-3; D not resolved. CDR1 is LGHNA, CDR2 YSLEER, per germline. CDR3 length: 16 amino acids. The V and J ends lost 1 base and 3 bases respectively, with 14 bases between them. The CDR3 sequence is CASSQVPRGGTDTQYF. The CDR3 region has the DNA TGCGCCAGCAGCCAAGTGCCACGCGGTGGTACAGATACGCAGTATTTT.

This clone was picked up one time. The chain joins TRBV7-2 to TRBJ1-4, with a possible D match to TRBD1 (5 bases). Germline CDR1 SGHTA, CDR2 FQGNSA. The CDR3 length is 15 residues. V lost 3 bases and J 5 bases, leaving 13 bases between the germline ends. The CDR3 nucleotides read TGTGCCAGCAGCTTGGGGGGGTGGAGGAATGAAAAACTGTTTTTT. This translates into CASSLGGWRNEKLFF.

The chain has TRBV24-1 and TRBJ2-3; possibly TRBD1 for D (6 bases). The CDR3 totals 14 residues. CDR1 KGHDR and CDR2 SFDVKD come from the germline V gene. Trimming removed 4 bases from V and 7 bases from J, with 14 bases in between. CDR3 bases: TGTGCCACCAGTGACCACGACAGGCGTAATACGCAGTATTTT. This encodes CATSDHDRRNTQYF.

J is TRBJ2-7 and V is TRBV5-1, with 11 bases matching TRBD1. Losses at the gene ends were 0 bases for V and 8 bases for J; bases not matched to a gene: 4. Germline V lookup: CDR1 SGHRS, CDR2 YFSETQ. The CDR3 covers 14 residues. The CDR3 loop is CASSLATDRGQQYF. As DNA, the CDR3 is TGCGCCAGCAGCTTGGCGACGGACAGGGGGCAGCAGTACTTC.

The chain links TRBV2 to TRBJ1-4; 7 bases are a match to TRBD1. Germline lookup yields CDR1 SNHLY and CDR2 FYNNEI. CDR3 size: 16 residues. Germline trimming cut 1 base from V and 8 bases from J; bases unmatched to any gene: 10. Here the CDR3 reads CASSEGRTGGKEKLFF. The CDR3 bases are TGTGCCAGCAGTGAAGGCCGGACAGGAGGGAAAGAAAAACTGTTTTTT. Based on the CDR3 plus reference TRBV2 and TRBJ1-4, the full variable domain is EPEVTQTPSHQVTQMGQEVILRCVPISNHLYFYWYRQILGQKVEFLVSFYNNEISEKSEIFDDQFSVERPDGSNFTLKIRSTKLEDSAMYFCASSEGRTGGKEKLFFGSGTQLSVL.

The chain has TRBV3-1 (or the pseudogene TRBV3-2) and TRBJ1-5, with D hard to call. From germline, CDR1 is LGHDT and CDR2 YNNKEL (reference sequence). V was pared by 0 bases and J by 4 bases, with 7 bases between. This CDR3 has 14 amino acids. The CDR3 DNA reads as TGTGCCAGCAGCCAAGACAGTTTTAATCAGCCCCAGCATTTT. This codes for CASSQDSFNQPQHF.

The J gene is TRBJ1-3, the V gene TRBV19, with 8 positions matching TRBD1. J lost 4 bases, V lost 5 bases, and 4 bases had no gene match. This CDR3 region has 14 residues. Germline CDR1 and CDR2: LNHDA and SQIVND (reference sequence). CDR3 DNA sequence: TGTGCCAGTAGTCCGGGACAGGTCGGAAACACCATATATTTT. Translated, it gives CASSPGQVGNTIYF.

Only one count was recorded for this clone. The chain recombines TRBV5-4 with TRBJ2-5; 9 nucleotides agree with TRBD1. CDR1 and CDR2 (germline): SGHNT, YYREEE (reference sequence). There are 16 residues in the CDR3. V was clipped by 4 bases and J by 2 bases; unmatched bases: 9. As DNA, the CDR3 is TGTGCCAGCAGCGCCACAGGACAGGGGAGGCAAGAGACCCAGTACTTC. Protein sequence: CASSATGQGRQETQYF.

The chain combines TRBV7-9 with TRBJ2-3; 9 nucleotides agree with TRBD1. The germline V gene encodes CDR1 SEHNR and CDR2 FQNEAQ (reference sequence). Germline trimming cut 4 bases from V and 3 bases from J; bases unmatched to any gene: 5. CDR3 size: 15 residues. CDR3 nucleotide sequence: TGTGCCAGCAGCTGGGGACAGGGAGATACAGATACGCAGTATTTT. It translates to CASSWGQGDTDTQYF.

The chain recombines TRBV5-1 with TRBJ2-5; 7 bases match TRBD1. Germline trimming cut 0 bases from V and 2 bases from J; bases unmatched to any gene: 4. The germline V gene has CDR1 SGHRS and CDR2 YFSETQ. This CDR3 has 15 amino acids. CDR3 protein: CASSLGSRGQETQYF. DNA for the CDR3: TGCGCCAGCAGCTTGGGTTCCAGGGGGCAAGAGACCCAGTACTTC.

The V call is TRBV5-5, the J call TRBJ1-3, with unresolved D. The CDR3 consists of 15 residues. Per the germline V gene, CDR1 is SGHKS and CDR2 is YYEKEE (reference sequence). The V gene lost 2 bases and the J gene lost 4 bases, with 13 bases spanning the gap. CDR3 sequence (DNA): TGTGCCAGCAGCTTTAGATGGCCAGGAGGAAACACCATATATTTT. Its translation: CASSFRWPGGNTIYF.

This chain uses TRBV2 with TRBJ1-5; 12 bases agree with TRBD1. Germline trimming cut 5 bases from V and 7 bases from J; bases unmatched to any gene: 6. The CDR3 totals 15 residues. CDR1 and CDR2 from the germline V gene are SNHLY and FYNNEI. CDR3 coding DNA: TGTGCCAGCAGTATGGGACAGGGGGCCTGGCAGCCCCAGCATTTT. It yields the protein CASSMGQGAWQPQHF.

The chain has TRBV28 and TRBJ1-5; a weak D match, TRBD1 (6 bases). CDR1 and CDR2 from the germline V gene are MDHEN and SYDVKM. There are 15 residues in the CDR3. V dropped 8 bases and J dropped 4 bases, with 18 bases sitting between them. The CDR3 nucleotides are TGTGCCAGCGGAGGGGGGGCGCGGAGAAATCAGCCCCAGCATTTT. Translating it yields CASGGGARRNQPQHF.

The chain is built from TRBV6-2 or TRBV6-3 and TRBJ1-5; D gene uncertain. V was trimmed by 0 bases and J by 2 bases, leaving 14 bases between them. In germline, CDR1 is MNHEY, CDR2 SVGEGT. The CDR3 has 17 residues. Written as DNA, the CDR3 is TGTGCCAGCAGTTACTCGATATCCGGGATTGGCAATCAGCCCCAGCATTTT. This encodes CASSYSISGIGNQPQHF.